A selection of T cell receptor beta chains follows, all from one sample in a study of blood T cells in healthy people across ages. One entry per CDR3 protein results from TCRdb running MiXCR on the 5' RACE reads. The table records hundreds of thousands of distinct CDR3 sequences, about 48% of them present only once. The specimen sequenced was blood. Receptors were obtained from a man of 80 years or more in good health. Each CDR3 is given with its conserved first and last residue. A D gene is named only where the DNA matches it firmly. The size field is filled for only some rows; it gives once, few, many or a size class.

abundance	j_gene	d_gene	v_gene	CDR3aa	CDR3nt
few	TRBJ1-1	.	TRBV9	CASSVAAGSNTEAFF	TGTGCCAGCAGCGTAGCAGCAGGGTCGAACACTGAAGCTTTCTTT
.	TRBJ2-5	.	TRBV11-2	CASTEGGTQYF	TGTGCCAGCACCGAGGGGGGGACCCAGTACTTC
.	TRBJ2-7	.	TRBV11-1	CASSLLMGSSYEQYF	TGTGCCAGCAGCTTATTGATGGGCAGCTCCTACGAGCAGTACTTC
.	TRBJ2-1	.	TRBV25-1	CASSESRTFHNEQFF	TGTGCCAGCAGTGAATCTAGGACGTTTCACAATGAGCAGTTCTTC
few	TRBJ2-7	TRBD2	TRBV5-1	CASRPGLAAYEQYF	TGCGCCAGCAGGCCTGGACTAGCGGCTTACGAGCAGTACTTC
.	TRBJ2-7	.	TRBV3-1	CASSQVEAGVEQYF	TGTGCCAGCAGCCAAGTCGAGGCTGGAGTCGAGCAGTACTTC
once	TRBJ1-3	.	TRBV2	CASGRVTSGNTIYF	TGTGCCAGCGGCAGGGTAACGAGTGGAAACACCATATATTTT
.	TRBJ2-5	TRBD1	TRBV6-4	CASSDSRDRELRVTQYF	TGTGCCAGCAGTGACTCCCGGGACAGGGAGTTAAGGGTGACCCAGTACTTC
few	TRBJ2-5	TRBD2	TRBV12-3/TRBV12-4	CASTTALSREQYF	TGTGCCAGTACCACGGCCTTGTCGCGGGAGCAGTACTTC
.	TRBJ1-6	TRBD1	TRBV12-3/TRBV12-4	CATGRSGGFYNSPLHF	TGTGCCACCGGCAGGTCAGGGGGATTTTATAATTCACCCCTCCACTTT
.	TRBJ2-1	TRBD1	TRBV6-5	CASSAKPQGLKQFF	TGTGCCAGCAGTGCCAAACCACAGGGGCTAAAGCAGTTCTTC